The 29 T cell receptor beta chains presented below share a single source sample, sequenced in a study of blood T cells in healthy people across ages (dated by TCRdb to between 2015 and 2017). Library preparation employed 5' RACE. Sequencing was performed on an Illumina HiSeq 2500. The second PCR ran for roughly 7 to 12 cycles and used a J-beta primer mix along with a sample-barcoded 5' primer. TCRdb trimmed the raw reads at Q25, called clones with MiXCR and kept productive beta chains. Entries that share a CDR3 protein sequence are merged under the most common genes and DNA. Counted in this sample were some 900,000 distinct CDR3 sequences; more than 25% of them appeared once. The ten largest clonotypes hold roughly 17% of the sample. What was sequenced was blood. The receptors stem from a woman older than 75 in good health.

The genes are TRBV5-1 and TRBJ1-6, with D possibly matching TRBD1 (6 bases). Germline loops: CDR1 SGHRS, CDR2 YFSETQ. This CDR3 is built from 16 residues. V dropped 0 bases and J dropped 7 bases, with 14 bases sitting between them. CDR3 sequence: CASSLVAGVGNSPLHF. DNA of the CDR3: TGCGCCAGCAGCTTGGTTGCAGGGGTTGGGAATTCACCCCTCCACTTT.

In this sample, this clonotype turned up a few times. The rearrangement uses TRBV6-5 and TRBJ2-1; D is perhaps TRBD1 or TRBD2 (5 bases each). The CDR3 sequence is 15 residues long. Trimming removed 0 bases from V and 6 bases from J, with 12 bases in between. The germline V gene has CDR1 MNHEY and CDR2 SVGAGI. Here the CDR3 DNA reads TGTGCCAGCAGTTACTCGATGCCGGGGCCCAATGAGCAGTTCTTC. As protein: CASSYSMPGPNEQFF.

The chain couples TRBV27 to TRBJ1-1; TRBD1 might be the D (5 bases). Per germline, CDR1 MNHEY and CDR2 SMNVEV (reference sequence). This CDR3 comprises 14 residues. V was clipped by 4 bases and J by 0 bases, with 9 bases between them. CDR3 sequence reads: CASSYIGVNTEAFF. DNA of the CDR3: TGTGCCAGCAGTTATATAGGGGTGAACACTGAAGCTTTCTTT.

The sample holds a few counts of this clonotype. This may be a read error: a much more frequent sequence differs by one nucleotide. J is TRBJ2-3 and V is TRBV7-8; TRBD2 aligns across 11 bases. V lost 5 bases to trimming and J lost 8 bases; unmatched junction nucleotides: 12. Germline CDR1 SGHVS, CDR2 FQNEAQ. The CDR3 covers 16 residues. In DNA form, the CDR3 reads TGTGCCAGCAGCGCGACTAGCGGGACCCGCTGGGGTACGCAGTATTTT. Its protein product is CASSATSGTRWGTQYF.

The chain employs TRBV2 and TRBJ1-2, with a tentative D call TRBD1 (5 bases). Germline CDR1 SNHLY, CDR2 FYNNEI. The V end lost 7 bases, the J end lost 6 bases, and 18 bases lay between the germline ends. The CDR3 contains 14 residues. Here the CDR3 DNA reads TGTGCCAGCACCTTCCTACAGGCGGGTAATGGCTACACCTTC. Protein product: CASTFLQAGNGYTF.

As regards this clonotype: This may come from a read error, since a much larger clone is one base off. The V and J genes are TRBV5-1 and TRBJ2-3; 13 bases are shared with TRBD2. Germline V CDR1 and CDR2: SGHRS, YFSETQ. CDR3 length equals 19 residues. The V and J ends lost 0 bases and 5 bases, in that order; junction bases with no gene match: 12. CDR3 coding DNA: TGCGCCAGCAGCTTGGCCGCTAGACTAGCGGGGGGACGCAGAGATACGCAGTATTTT. Its protein is CASSLAARLAGGRRDTQYF. The full variable domain, its missing parts supplied by reference TRBV5-1 and TRBJ2-3, is KAGVTQTPRYLIKTRGQQVTLSCSPISGHRSVSWYQQTPGQGLQFLFEYFSETQRNKGNFPGRFSGRQFSNSRSEMNVSTLELGDSALYLCASSLAARLAGGRRDTQYFGPGTRLTVL.

Worth noting for this clonotype: With a much larger clone just one base away, this may be a read error. This chain links TRBV20-1 with TRBJ1-5; no reliable D call. The CDR3 loop spans 14 amino acids. The germline V gene encodes CDR1 DFQATT and CDR2 SNEGSKA (reference sequence). Written as DNA, the CDR3 is TGCAGTGCTAGAGCCCCTTCCGGGGATCAGCCCAAGCATTTT. Encoded protein: CSARAPSGDQPKHF.

As regards this clonotype: This may be a read error: a much more frequent sequence differs by one nucleotide. The chain couples TRBV20-1 to TRBJ2-7; TRBD2 agrees at 11 bases. The CDR3 spans 14 residues. CDR1 is DFQATT, CDR2 SNEGSKA, per germline (reference sequence). V was clipped by 6 bases and J by 7 bases; unmatched bases: 11. The chain's CDR3 is CSAPLAGGNNEQYF. In DNA, the CDR3 is TGCAGTGCCCCCCTAGCGGGGGGTAACAATGAGCAGTACTTC.

This clonotype has only a few counts. This may be a read error: a much more frequent sequence differs by one nucleotide. The chain recombines TRBV12-3 or TRBV12-4 with TRBJ2-5; TRBD2 matches at 10 bases. The CDR3 is 14 residues long. V gave up 10 bases and J gave up 11 bases; unmatched junction bases: 16. The CDR3 DNA reads as TGTGCCATCACCCCCGGGACTAGCGTTAATGAGCAGTACTTC. This sequence encodes CAITPGTSVNEQYF.

V gene TRBV10-3 combines with J gene TRBJ1-2; 7 bases agree with TRBD1. The CDR3 has 15 residues. The J segment lost 7 bases and the V segment lost 2 bases, leaving 10 bases of the junction unmatched. In germline, CDR1 is ENHRY, CDR2 SYGVKD. CDR3 sequence: CAISEVGQDPLGYTF. CDR3 DNA sequence: TGTGCCATCAGTGAGGTCGGACAGGATCCTCTTGGCTACACCTTC.

In this sample, this clonotype turned up many times. V gene TRBV15 combines with J gene TRBJ2-5, with D hard to call. The CDR3 extends over 14 amino acids. The V end was cut by 0 bases, the J end by 2 bases, with 7 bases between. Germline V lookup: CDR1 LNHNV, CDR2 YYDKDF (reference sequence). The CDR3, as DNA: TGTGCCACCAGCAGAGAAAGGACGCAAGAGACCCAGTACTTC. Protein: CATSRERTQETQYF.

This sequence joins TRBV29-1 and TRBJ1-1, with D possibly TRBD1 on 6 matching bases. Trimming shortened V by 7 bases and J by 1 base, and 19 bases separated the two germline ends. CDR3 length: 15 residues. Per the germline V gene, CDR1 is SQVTM and CDR2 is ANQGSEA. The chain's CDR3 is CSGGTPESPNTEAFF. In DNA, the CDR3 is TGCAGCGGTGGGACACCCGAATCCCCGAACACTGAAGCTTTCTTT.

V and J are TRBV7-2 and TRBJ2-1; 11 nucleotides align to TRBD2. The J segment lost 4 bases and the V segment lost 6 bases, leaving 8 bases of the junction unmatched. The germline CDR1 and CDR2 sequences are SGHTA and FQGNSA. This CDR3 has 16 residues. CDR3 sequence: CASRRPGLAAYNEQFF. In DNA form, the CDR3 reads TGTGCCAGCAGACGTCCGGGACTAGCGGCTTACAATGAGCAGTTCTTC.

Details on this clonotype: The junction and the germline gene differ at one end; a read error may be behind it. V usage is TRBV18 and J usage is TRBJ1-5; a weak D match, TRBD1 (5 bases). CDR1 and CDR2 from the germline V gene are KGHSH and LQKENI. This CDR3 region has 14 residues. As DNA, the CDR3 is TGTACCAGCTCTCCGGGACGGATGAATCAGCCCCAGCATTTT. This codes for CTSSPGRMNQPQHF.

As for this clonotype: This clone may be a read error of a much larger clone one base away. CDR3 loop: CRAMGGLYGYTF. As DNA, the CDR3 is TGCAGGGCTATGGGGGGACTCTATGGCTACACCTTC. The chain employs TRBV20-1 and TRBJ1-2; D perhaps matches TRBD1 (5 bases). Germline CDR1 reads DFQATT; CDR2 reads SNEGSKA (reference sequence). This CDR3 region has 12 residues.

As regards this clonotype: A single base separates this from a much larger clone, so it may be a read error. This chain joins TRBV10-3 and TRBJ2-7; D is undetermined. V lost 3 bases to trimming and J lost 7 bases, with 13 bases between them. The CDR3 is 13 amino acids. Germline assignment: CDR1 ENHRY and CDR2 SYGVKD. CDR3 nucleotide sequence: TGTGCCATCAGTGATCTGGTAGAGTTGGAGCAGTACTTC. This sequence encodes CAISDLVELEQYF.

This clonotype was recorded many times. The CDR3 loop reads CASSSDRGLKNIQYF. CDR3 DNA: TGTGCCAGCAGCTCCGATCGGGGACTCAAAAACATTCAGTACTTC. The chain recombines TRBV27 with TRBJ2-4, with a weak D call TRBD2 (6 bases). Germline CDR1 and CDR2: MNHEY and SMNVEV (reference sequence). CDR3 length: 15 amino acids. Trimming removed 6 bases at V and 3 bases at J, with 15 bases between.

This clonotype was seen more than once but under ten times. The chain carries TRBV10-3 and TRBJ2-2; TRBD1 matches at 7 bases. With V trimmed by 7 bases and J by 5 bases, 13 bases remained unmatched. The CDR3 has 16 residues. The germline V gene has CDR1 ENHRY and CDR2 SYGVKD. CDR3 bases: TGTGCCATCAAATCGGGGCAGGACAGGCTAACCGGGGAGCTGTTTTTT. This translates into CAIKSGQDRLTGELFF.

As to this clonotype: This could be a read error, since a much larger clone is one nucleotide away. In this CDR3 the conserved last residue, phenylalanine or tryptophan, is missing, so a read error is likely. The chain employs TRBV7-2 and TRBJ2-5; perhaps TRBD1 as D (5 bases). This CDR3 contains 15 residues. In germline, CDR1 is SGHTA, CDR2 FQGNSA. The V gene lost 0 bases and the J gene lost 2 bases, with 10 bases spanning the gap. The CDR3 region is CASSLAVRGQETQYV. DNA for the CDR3: TGTGCCAGCAGCTTAGCCGTTAGGGGACAAGAGACCCAGTACGTC.

A few counts support this clonotype. V gene TRBV3-1 combines with J gene TRBJ1-6; no reliable D call. There are 14 residues in the CDR3. The ends were cut back, 4 bases at V and 10 bases at J, with 14 bases in the middle. CDR1 LGHDT and CDR2 YNNKEL come from the germline V gene (reference sequence). CDR3 amino acids: CASSLNSVWSPLHF. The DNA for the CDR3 is TGTGCCAGCAGCCTCAATTCAGTATGGTCACCCCTCCACTTT.

The sample holds many counts of this clonotype. This chain connects TRBV4-1 to TRBJ1-2; D gene unclear. Germline CDR1 MGHRA, CDR2 YSYEKL. V was pared by 3 bases and J by 6 bases, with 20 bases between. This CDR3 has 16 residues. The CDR3 is CASSQSKEAVVHGYTF. CDR3 coding DNA: TGCGCCAGCAGCCAGTCTAAGGAGGCAGTTGTACATGGCTACACCTTC.

Remarks on this clonotype: One junction end does not reproduce the germline sequence, and a read error may be involved. The DNA of the CDR3 is TGTGCCAGCAGCATAGGCTCTACTAGCACAGATGCGCAGTATTTT. Its translation: CASSIGSTSTDAQYF. The chain couples TRBV7-2 to TRBJ2-3; tentative D call: TRBD2 (6 bases). The germline V gene encodes CDR1 SGHTA and CDR2 FQGNSA. There are 15 residues in the CDR3.

Only a few counts were recorded for this clonotype. The chain has TRBV2 and TRBJ2-2, with D perhaps matching TRBD1 (5 bases). This CDR3 region has 14 residues. With 8 bases removed from V and 5 bases from J, the gap between germline ends came to 15 bases. From germline, CDR1 is SNHLY and CDR2 FYNNEI. As DNA, the CDR3 is TGTGCCAGCTCTGGAAGGGGATTTACCGGGGAGCTGTTTTTT. It translates to CASSGRGFTGELFF.

This clonotype has just a few counts. The chain is built from TRBV6-2 or TRBV6-3 and TRBJ1-1; 8 bases match TRBD1. Germline V gives CDR1 MNHEY, CDR2 SVGEGT. Trimming took 5 bases from V and 2 from J; bases not matched to a gene: 13. The CDR3 is 17 residues long. The CDR3 DNA reads as TGTGCCAGCAGTGACGGACAGGGAGGATGGTCAAACACTGAAGCTTTCTTT. Its protein product is CASSDGQGGWSNTEAFF.

This clonotype was seen repeatedly, ten times or more. The chain joins TRBV10-3 to TRBJ2-5, with 9 bases aligning to TRBD1. Germline V gene lookup returns CDR1 ENHRY and CDR2 SYGVKD. This CDR3 comprises 12 residues. V was pared by 5 bases and J by 5 bases, with 0 bases of the junction left unmatched. The CDR3 loop reads CAISTGGETQYF. In DNA form, the CDR3 reads TGTGCCATCAGTACAGGGGGCGAGACCCAGTACTTC.

This clonotype was observed many times. The chain carries TRBV6-2 or TRBV6-3 and TRBJ1-1, with TRBD1 as a possible D gene (5 bases). Germline CDR1 MNHEY, CDR2 SVGEGT. The CDR3 is 14 residues long. Trimming took off 2 bases at V and 3 bases at J, with 10 bases between the two ends. CDR3 in amino acids: CASSYPQGYTEAFF. CDR3 DNA sequence: TGTGCCAGCAGTTACCCTCAGGGTTACACTGAAGCTTTCTTT.

This clonotype was seen ten or more times. This rearrangement joins TRBV6-6 to TRBJ1-4, with TRBD1 identical over 11 bases. The CDR3 sequence is 15 residues long. V trimming: 7 bases; J trimming: 2 bases; junction bases outside the gene matches: 3. Germline V gene sequence: CDR1 MNHNY, CDR2 SVGAGI (reference sequence). CDR3 DNA sequence: TGTGCCAGCACTTGGACAGGGGGCACTAATGAAAAACTGTTTTTT. Its protein product is CASTWTGGTNEKLFF.

This clonotype was counted between two and nine times. Given a much more abundant clone one base away, this may be a read error. The V call is TRBV6-2 or TRBV6-3, the J call TRBJ2-5; tentatively, D is TRBD2 (5 bases). V lost 6 bases and J 11 bases, leaving 13 bases between the germline ends. Germline CDR1 reads MNHEY; CDR2 reads SVGEGT. The length of the CDR3 is 11 residues. This chain's CDR3 is CASRSGPEQYF. The CDR3 DNA reads TGTGCCAGCAGGAGCGGTCCTGAGCAGTACTTC.

This clonotype was picked up many times. The chain joins TRBV20-1 to TRBJ2-3; D may be TRBD1 or TRBD2 (5 bases each). Germline values: CDR1 DFQATT, CDR2 SNEGSKA (reference sequence). The CDR3 consists of 15 residues. The CDR3 loop reads CGTLAGATSTDTQYF. In DNA form, the CDR3 reads TGCGGTACCCTTGCCGGGGCAACGAGCACAGATACGCAGTATTTT.